This record concerns one TCR beta chain sequence. No antigen is known for it. This CDR3 contains 16 residues. V lost 0 bases and J lost 7; bases outside the gene matches: 7. Germline values: CDR1 MRHNA, CDR2 SNTAGT. This sample stems from a study of T cell responses to AZD1222 COVID-19 vaccine. Study-level results: Vaccine-associated CD4 TCRs ranged over spike, dominating at 160-218 and 743-854. White British people made up most donors, females outnumbered males, and clonal diversity was possibly underestimated.

Clones were sequenced by immunoSEQ multiplex PCR, and TCRdb holds only the in-frame ones, with some missing. The sample yields about 220,000 clones, about 92% seen once. The sample was peripheral blood, taken on day 0 of MenACWY control vaccination. The V gene is TRBV6-4, the J gene TRBJ1-2, with TRBD1 identical over 11 bases. This receptor was identified in an adult in good health. The CDR3 coding sequence is TGTGCCAGCAGTGACTCCGGCGGGACAGGGGGTTTTGGCTACACCTTC. Translation: CASSDSGGTGGFGYTF.